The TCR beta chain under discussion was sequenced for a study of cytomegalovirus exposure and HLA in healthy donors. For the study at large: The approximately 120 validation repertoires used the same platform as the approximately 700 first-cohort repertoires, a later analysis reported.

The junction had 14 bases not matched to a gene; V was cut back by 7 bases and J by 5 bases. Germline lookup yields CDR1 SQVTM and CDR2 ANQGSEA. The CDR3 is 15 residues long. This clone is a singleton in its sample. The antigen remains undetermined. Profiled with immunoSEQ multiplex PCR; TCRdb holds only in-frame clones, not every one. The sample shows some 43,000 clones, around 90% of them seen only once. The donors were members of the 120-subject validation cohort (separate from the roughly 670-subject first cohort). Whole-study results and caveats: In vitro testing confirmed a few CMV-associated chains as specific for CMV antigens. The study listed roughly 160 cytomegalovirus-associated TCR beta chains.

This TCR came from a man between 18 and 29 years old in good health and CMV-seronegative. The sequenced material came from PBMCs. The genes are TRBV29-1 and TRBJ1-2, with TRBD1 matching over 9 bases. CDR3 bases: TGCAGCGATTCTTCACCGGGACAGGGAACGTATGGCTACACCTTC. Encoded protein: CSDSSPGQGTYGYTF.